This T cell receptor beta chain was observed in a study of CD8+ T cells in alopecia areata. Trimming left V 0 bases short and J 1 base short, with 10 bases between. CDR3 length: 14 amino acids. From germline, CDR1 is GTSNPN and CDR2 SVGIG (reference sequence). RNA, once extracted, was reverse transcribed into cDNA for use as the sequencing template. Method: immunoSEQ multiplex PCR; TCRdb's copy keeps in-frame clones and lacks some. The sample includes more than 90,000 clones, 58% seen only once; the top ten take 30%. Treatment: oral pan-JAK inhibitor, 5-10 mg twice daily. The rearrangement joins TRBV30 to TRBJ2-7; no definite D call. The receptor's source is a human donor with alopecia areata. This material consisted of CD8+ T cells sorted from blood, taken at week 4, from a patient treated with tofacitinib. The DNA for the CDR3 is TGTGCCTGGAGTGTCTGGGCAGAATCCTACGAGCAGTACTTC. This codes for CAWSVWAESYEQYF.